Each of the 20 T cell receptor beta chains below was sequenced from the same sample in a study of blood T cell repertoires in COVID-19. Clones were sequenced by immunoSEQ multiplex PCR, and TCRdb holds only the in-frame ones, with some missing. The table has 170,000 or so clones, just under 90% seen once. Sequenced material: peripheral blood. The receptors come from a woman in her seventies with COVID-19, enrolled during active disease.

This clone was observed once. The chain is built from TRBV7-3 and TRBJ2-1; TRBD2 aligns across 7 bases. This CDR3 comprises 16 residues. Germline-derived CDR1 and CDR2 are SGHTA and FQGTGA. With V trimmed by 4 bases and J by 6 bases, 12 bases remained unmatched. The CDR3 loop reads CASSSTGLVSSNEQFF. The CDR3, as DNA: TGTGCCAGCAGCTCAACTGGACTAGTCAGTTCCAATGAGCAGTTCTTC.

The chain combines TRBV11-2 with TRBJ2-1; 9 positions agree with TRBD2. The CDR3 sequence is 14 residues long. Germline lookup yields CDR1 SGHAT and CDR2 FQNNGV. V shed 4 bases, J shed 10 bases, and the junction held 8 bases outside the gene matches. The CDR3 sequence: CASSSMASGREQFF. The CDR3 bases are TGTGCCAGCAGCTCCATGGCCAGCGGGAGGGAGCAGTTCTTC.

The V call is TRBV14, the J call TRBJ2-7, with D possibly being TRBD1 (6 bases). The V end lost 4 bases, the J end lost 6 bases, and 22 bases lay between the germline ends. The CDR3 runs 16 residues. The germline V gene has CDR1 SGHDN and CDR2 FVKESK. DNA of the CDR3: TGTGCCAGCAGCCCTAGGGACACCTTAAGGGCCATCGAGCAGTACTTC. Translating it yields CASSPRDTLRAIEQYF.

This chain connects TRBV18 to TRBJ2-7; D may be TRBD2 (6 bases). Germline CDR1 reads KGHSH; CDR2 reads LQKENI. The CDR3 is 13 amino acids. The V and J ends lost 3 bases and 4 bases respectively, with 10 bases between them. The CDR3: CASSPGLEYEQYF. The CDR3 DNA is TGTGCCAGCTCACCGGGACTCGAGTACGAGCAGTACTTC.

This clone has more than one count but fewer than ten. The rearrangement uses TRBV2 and TRBJ1-4, with D tentatively TRBD1 (5 bases). CDR3 size: 12 residues. V was clipped by 10 bases and J by 7 bases, with 13 bases between them. The germline CDR1 and CDR2 sequences are SNHLY and FYNNEI. CDR3 coding DNA: TGTGCCACTGCGCTTGGGGCTGAAAAACTGTTTTTT. Residues: CATALGAEKLFF.

The chain couples TRBV4-1 to TRBJ1-1; the D gene is possibly TRBD1 (5 bases). The CDR3 is 17 amino acids. The germline V gene encodes CDR1 MGHRA and CDR2 YSYEKL. Trimming removed 0 bases at V and 4 bases at J, with 18 bases between. The CDR3 sequence is CASSQDRLWGTSTEAFF. For the CDR3, the DNA is TGCGCCAGCAGCCAAGATCGTCTTTGGGGCACCAGCACTGAAGCTTTCTTT.

This chain uses TRBV19 with TRBJ2-3; TRBD2 matches 9 bases. V shed 7 bases, J shed 4 bases, and the junction held 12 bases outside the gene matches. The CDR3 spans 16 residues. Looked up from germline, CDR1 is LNHDA and CDR2 is SQIVND (reference sequence). CDR3 residues: CASTDWGGRAADTQYF. In nucleotides, the CDR3 is TGTGCCAGTACTGATTGGGGCGGGAGGGCCGCAGATACGCAGTATTTT. Drawing the rest from reference TRBV19 and TRBJ2-3, the complete variable domain is DGGITQSPKYLFRKEGQNVTLSCEQNLNHDAMYWYRQDPGQGLRLIYYSQIVNDFQKGDIAEGYSVSREKKESFPLTVTSAQKNPTAFYLCASTDWGGRAADTQYFGPGTRLTVL.

This clone was detected only a few times. The CDR3 loop reads CASSWTGVNQPQHF. CDR3 nucleotide sequence: TGTGCCAGCAGTTGGACAGGGGTCAATCAGCCCCAGCATTTT. The rearrangement links TRBV6-2 or TRBV6-3 to TRBJ1-5; 9 bases are a match to TRBD1. Germline CDR1 reads MNHEY; CDR2 reads SVGEGT. The V gene end was trimmed by 4 bases and the J gene end by 3 bases; junction bases not matched to a gene: 1. The CDR3 is made up of 14 amino acids.

The CDR3 loop reads CASRGNRGRPEAFF. The CDR3 DNA sequence: TGTGCCAGTAGAGGTAACAGGGGAAGGCCTGAAGCTTTCTTT. This chain joins TRBV19 and TRBJ1-1; TRBD1 matches at 7 bases. V dropped 6 bases and J dropped 6; count of bases not matched to a gene: 10. The CDR3 runs 14 residues. In germline, CDR1 is LNHDA, CDR2 SQIVND (reference sequence).

This chain uses TRBV4-3 with TRBJ2-3; 8 bases fit TRBD2. Germline V CDR1 and CDR2: LGHNA, YSLEER. The length of the CDR3 is 16 residues. V shed 3 bases and J 5 bases; nucleotides not matched to a gene: 10. DNA for the CDR3: TGCGCCAGCAGCCAGCTGGCTAGCGGGTTCATAGATACGCAGTATTTT. It encodes CASSQLASGFIDTQYF.

V is TRBV24-1 and J is TRBJ2-2; D not certain. The CDR3 is 12 residues long. Germline V gene lookup returns CDR1 KGHDR and CDR2 SFDVKD. V lost 6 bases to trimming and J lost 6 bases, with 7 bases between them. CDR3 nucleotide sequence: TGTGCCACCAGTTGGGCAGCCGGGGAGCTGTTTTTT. Encoded protein: CATSWAAGELFF.

J is TRBJ1-5 and V is TRBV19, with D hard to call. Trimming stripped 3 bases from V and 2 bases from J, with 11 bases between. There are 15 residues in the CDR3. CDR1 and CDR2 (germline): LNHDA, SQIVND (reference sequence). The CDR3 protein is CASSIPPGGNQPQHF. The CDR3 DNA is TGTGCCAGTAGTATTCCCCCCGGAGGCAATCAGCCCCAGCATTTT.

The chain joins TRBV3-1 (or the pseudogene TRBV3-2) to TRBJ1-1, with a possible D match to TRBD1 (6 bases). The V end lost 6 bases, the J end lost 7 bases, and 18 bases lay between the germline ends. Germline V gives CDR1 LGHDT, CDR2 YNNKEL (reference sequence). This CDR3 is 14 amino acids long. The CDR3 coding sequence is TGTGCCAGCAGTCCAAGGTGCGAACAGGGTGAAGCTTTCTTT. Its protein is CASSPRCEQGEAFF.

The chain carries TRBV21-1 and TRBJ1-1. TRBV21-1 is noted as a pseudogene. CDR3 length: 15 residues. The DNA of the CDR3 is TGTGCCAGCAGCACTCAGACGAGGGAGAACACTGAAGCTTTCTTT. Translating gives CASSTQTRENTEAFF.

V gene TRBV5-1 combines with J gene TRBJ2-1; D is uncertain. CDR3 size: 11 residues. V shed 3 bases and J shed 6 bases, with 4 bases lying between them. CDR1 SGHRS and CDR2 YFSETQ come from the germline V gene. The DNA of the CDR3 is TGCGCCAGCAGCTCTACCAATGAGCAGTTCTTC. Encoded protein: CASSSTNEQFF. The full variable domain, with the rest looked up from reference TRBV5-1 and TRBJ2-1, is KAGVTQTPRYLIKTRGQQVTLSCSPISGHRSVSWYQQTPGQGLQFLFEYFSETQRNKGNFPGRFSGRQFSNSRSEMNVSTLELGDSALYLCASSSTNEQFFGPGTRLTVL.

This clone was observed a handful of times. The chain combines TRBV5-6 with TRBJ2-7, with D uncertain. This CDR3 has 15 residues. V lost 3 bases and J lost 3, with 16 bases in between. Looked up from germline, CDR1 is SGHDT and CDR2 is YYEEEE. CDR3 in DNA: TGTGCCAGCAGCTCCGGTGACTTGGTACTCTACGAGCAGTACTTC. It encodes CASSSGDLVLYEQYF.

The chain joins TRBV11-3 to TRBJ2-1; 9 bases match TRBD2. The germline V gene has CDR1 SGHNT and CDR2 YENEEA. This CDR3 region has 15 residues. V was clipped by 5 bases and J by 5 bases; unmatched bases: 7. The CDR3, as DNA: TGTGCCAGCAGCCCCGGACTAGCGTACCACAATGAGCAGTTCTTC. Its protein product is CASSPGLAYHNEQFF.

This chain joins TRBV12-3 or TRBV12-4 and TRBJ2-1; D remains ambiguous. V gave up 6 bases and J gave up 3 bases, with 3 bases separating them. The CDR3 has 11 amino acids. The chain's CDR3 is CASSRYNEQFF. The CDR3 DNA follows: TGTGCCAGCAGCCGCTACAATGAGCAGTTCTTC.

The chain links TRBV5-6 to TRBJ2-3; TRBD1 matches 7 bases. Trimming took 4 bases from V and 4 from J; bases not matched to a gene: 12. The CDR3 covers 16 residues. Germline V gene sequence: CDR1 SGHDT, CDR2 YYEEEE. The CDR3 coding sequence is TGTGCCAGCAGCGGACGGACAGGCTTAACGGCAGATACGCAGTATTTT. Its translation: CASSGRTGLTADTQYF.

The chain carries TRBV10-2 and TRBJ1-3; a possible D gene is TRBD1 (5 bases). Germline-derived CDR1 and CDR2 are WSHSY and SAAADI. Trimming took off 6 bases at V and 14 bases at J, with 17 bases between the two ends. The CDR3 contains 12 residues. DNA of the CDR3: TGCGCCAGCAGCGACCAGGGTGTCAGGGTATATTTT. Its translation is CASSDQGVRVYF.